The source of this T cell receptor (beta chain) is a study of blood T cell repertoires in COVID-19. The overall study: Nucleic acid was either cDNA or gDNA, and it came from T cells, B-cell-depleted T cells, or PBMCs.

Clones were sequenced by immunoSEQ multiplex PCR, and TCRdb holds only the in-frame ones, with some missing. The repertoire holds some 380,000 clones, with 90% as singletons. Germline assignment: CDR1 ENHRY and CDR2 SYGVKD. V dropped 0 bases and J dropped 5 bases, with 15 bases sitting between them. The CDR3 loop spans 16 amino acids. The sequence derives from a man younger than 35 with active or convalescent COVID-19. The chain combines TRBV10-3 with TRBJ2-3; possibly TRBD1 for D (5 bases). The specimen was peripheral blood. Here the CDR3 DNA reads TGTGCCATCAGTGAGTCGCCCGTCAATAGGGGAGATACGCAGTATTTT. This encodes CAISESPVNRGDTQYF.